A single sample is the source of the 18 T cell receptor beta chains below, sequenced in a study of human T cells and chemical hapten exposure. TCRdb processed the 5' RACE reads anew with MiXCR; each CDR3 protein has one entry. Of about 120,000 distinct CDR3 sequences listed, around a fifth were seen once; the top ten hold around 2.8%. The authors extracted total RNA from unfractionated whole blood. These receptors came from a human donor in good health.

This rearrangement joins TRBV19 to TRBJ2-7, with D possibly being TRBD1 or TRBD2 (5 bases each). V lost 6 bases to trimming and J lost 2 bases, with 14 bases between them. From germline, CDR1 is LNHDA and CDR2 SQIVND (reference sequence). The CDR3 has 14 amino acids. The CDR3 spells CASSRQRGTYEQYF. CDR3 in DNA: TGTGCCAGTAGCAGACAGAGGGGAACCTACGAGCAGTACTTC.

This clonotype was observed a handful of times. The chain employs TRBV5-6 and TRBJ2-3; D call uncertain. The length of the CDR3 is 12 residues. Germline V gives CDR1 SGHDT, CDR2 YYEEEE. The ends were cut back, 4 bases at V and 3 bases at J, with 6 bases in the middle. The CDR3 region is CASSAPTDTQYF. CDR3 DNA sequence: TGTGCCAGCAGCGCCCCTACAGATACGCAGTATTTT.

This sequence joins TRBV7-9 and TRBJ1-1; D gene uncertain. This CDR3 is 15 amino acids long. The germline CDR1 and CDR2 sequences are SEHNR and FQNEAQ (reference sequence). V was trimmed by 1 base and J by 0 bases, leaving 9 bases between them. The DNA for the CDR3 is TGTGCCAGCAGCTTAGAGGTTGGGTTGAACACTGAAGCTTTCTTT. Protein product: CASSLEVGLNTEAFF.

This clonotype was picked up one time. The CDR3 DNA is TGCAGCGTTGGAGTTCTTTCCCAAAATACGCAGTATTTT. Its protein product is CSVGVLSQNTQYF. The genes are TRBV29-1 and TRBJ2-3; D unclear. The CDR3 covers 13 residues. Germline V gene lookup returns CDR1 SQVTM and CDR2 ANQGSEA. Trimming left V 4 bases short and J 7 bases short, with 15 bases between.

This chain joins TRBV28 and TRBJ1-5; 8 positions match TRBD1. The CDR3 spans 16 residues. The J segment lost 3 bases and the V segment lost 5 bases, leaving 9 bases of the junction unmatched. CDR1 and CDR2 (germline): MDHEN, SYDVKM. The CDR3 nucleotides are TGTGCCAGCAGTCCCCAGACAGGGGTCTACAATCAGCCCCAGCATTTT. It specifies CASSPQTGVYNQPQHF. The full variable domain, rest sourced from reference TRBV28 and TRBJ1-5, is DVKVTQSSRYLVKRTGEKVFLECVQDMDHENMFWYRQDPGLGLRLIYFSYDVKMKEKGDIPEGYSVSREKKERFSLILESASTNQTSMYLCASSPQTGVYNQPQHFGDGTRLSIL.

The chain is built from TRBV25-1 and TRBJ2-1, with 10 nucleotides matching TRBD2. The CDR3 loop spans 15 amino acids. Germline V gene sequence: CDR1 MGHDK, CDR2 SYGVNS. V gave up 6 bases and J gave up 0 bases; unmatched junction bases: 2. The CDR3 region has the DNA TGTGCCAGCAGGCCTAGCGGGAGCTCCTACAATGAGCAGTTCTTC. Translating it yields CASRPSGSSYNEQFF.

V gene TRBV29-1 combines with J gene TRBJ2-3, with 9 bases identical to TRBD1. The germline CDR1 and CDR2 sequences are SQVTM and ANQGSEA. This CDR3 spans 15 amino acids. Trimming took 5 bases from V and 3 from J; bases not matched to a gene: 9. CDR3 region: CSVKFGTGNTDTQYF. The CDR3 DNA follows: TGCAGCGTTAAGTTCGGGACAGGGAATACAGATACGCAGTATTTT.

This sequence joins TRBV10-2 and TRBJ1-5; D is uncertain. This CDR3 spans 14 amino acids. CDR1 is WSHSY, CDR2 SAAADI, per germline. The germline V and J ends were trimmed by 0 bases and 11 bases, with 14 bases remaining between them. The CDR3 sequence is CASSESTEGGTQHF. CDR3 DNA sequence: TGCGCCAGCAGTGAGTCGACGGAGGGCGGAACCCAGCATTTT.

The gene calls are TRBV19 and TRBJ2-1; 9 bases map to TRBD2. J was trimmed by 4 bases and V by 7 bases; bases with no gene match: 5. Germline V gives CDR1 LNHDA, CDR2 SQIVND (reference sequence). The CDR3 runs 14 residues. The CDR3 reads CASKVLAGYNEQFF. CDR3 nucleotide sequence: TGTGCCAGTAAGGTGCTAGCGGGGTACAATGAGCAGTTCTTC.

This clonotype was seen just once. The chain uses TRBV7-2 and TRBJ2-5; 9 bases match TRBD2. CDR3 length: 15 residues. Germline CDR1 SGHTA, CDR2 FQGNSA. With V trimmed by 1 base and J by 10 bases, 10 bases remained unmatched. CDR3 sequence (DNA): TGTGCCAGCAGCTTAGAAGTAGCGGGAGCTATGATCCAGTACTTC. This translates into CASSLEVAGAMIQYF.

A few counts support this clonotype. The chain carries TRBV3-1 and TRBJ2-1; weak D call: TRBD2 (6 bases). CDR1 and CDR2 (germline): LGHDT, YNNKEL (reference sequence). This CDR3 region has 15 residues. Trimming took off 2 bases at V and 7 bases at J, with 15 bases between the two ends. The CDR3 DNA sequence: TGTGCCAGCAGCCAACTTAGCGGCACGAGGAATGAGCAGTTCTTC. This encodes CASSQLSGTRNEQFF.

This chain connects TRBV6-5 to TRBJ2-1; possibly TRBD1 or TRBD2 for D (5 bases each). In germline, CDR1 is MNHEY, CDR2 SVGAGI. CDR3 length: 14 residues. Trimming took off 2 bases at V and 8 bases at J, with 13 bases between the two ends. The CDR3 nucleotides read TGTGCCAGCAGTTACGGGGGATCAAACGATGAGCAGTTCTTC. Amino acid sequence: CASSYGGSNDEQFF.

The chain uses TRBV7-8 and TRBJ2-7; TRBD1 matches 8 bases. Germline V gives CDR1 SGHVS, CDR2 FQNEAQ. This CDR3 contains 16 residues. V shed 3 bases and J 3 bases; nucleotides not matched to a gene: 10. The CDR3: CASSFRTGNLRYEQYF. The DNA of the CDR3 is TGTGCCAGCAGCTTTAGGACAGGGAACCTCCGCTACGAGCAGTACTTC. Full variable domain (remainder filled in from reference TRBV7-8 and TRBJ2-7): GAGVSQSPRYKVAKRGQDVALRCDPISGHVSLFWYQQALGQGPEFLTYFQNEAQLDKSGLPSDRFFAERPEGSVSTLKIQRTQQEDSAVYLCASSFRTGNLRYEQYFGPGTRLTVT.

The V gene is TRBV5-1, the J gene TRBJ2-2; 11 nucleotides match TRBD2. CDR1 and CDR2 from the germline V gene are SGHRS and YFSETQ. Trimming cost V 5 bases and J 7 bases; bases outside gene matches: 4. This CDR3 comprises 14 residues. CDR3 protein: CASRLAGVDGELFF. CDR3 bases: TGCGCCAGCAGACTAGCGGGAGTTGACGGGGAGCTGTTTTTT. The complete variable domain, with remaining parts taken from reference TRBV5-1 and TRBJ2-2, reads KAGVTQTPRYLIKTRGQQVTLSCSPISGHRSVSWYQQTPGQGLQFLFEYFSETQRNKGNFPGRFSGRQFSNSRSEMNVSTLELGDSALYLCASRLAGVDGELFFGEGSRLTVL.

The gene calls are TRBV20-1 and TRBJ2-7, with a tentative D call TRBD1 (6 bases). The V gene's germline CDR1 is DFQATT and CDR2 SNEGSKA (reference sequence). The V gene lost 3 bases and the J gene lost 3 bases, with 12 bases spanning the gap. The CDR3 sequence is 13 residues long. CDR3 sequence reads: CSARGAWSYEQYF. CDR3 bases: TGCAGTGCTAGGGGGGCCTGGAGCTACGAGCAGTACTTC.

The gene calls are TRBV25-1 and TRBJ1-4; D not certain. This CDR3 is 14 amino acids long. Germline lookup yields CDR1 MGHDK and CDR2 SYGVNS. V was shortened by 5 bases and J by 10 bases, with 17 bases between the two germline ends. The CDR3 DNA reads TGTGCCAGCAGTCCTCGGGGAGGCATTCGAAAACTGTTTTTT. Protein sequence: CASSPRGGIRKLFF.

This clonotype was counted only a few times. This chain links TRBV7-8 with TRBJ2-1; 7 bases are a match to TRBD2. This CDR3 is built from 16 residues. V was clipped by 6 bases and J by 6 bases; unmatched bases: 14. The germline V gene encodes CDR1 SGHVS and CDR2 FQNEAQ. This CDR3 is CASRLTGGSTINEQFF. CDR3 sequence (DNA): TGTGCCAGCAGGCTGACCGGGGGGTCCACTATCAATGAGCAGTTCTTC.

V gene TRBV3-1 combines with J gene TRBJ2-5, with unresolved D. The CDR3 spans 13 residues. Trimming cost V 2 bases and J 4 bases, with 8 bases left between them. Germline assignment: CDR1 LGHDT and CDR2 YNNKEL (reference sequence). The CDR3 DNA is TGTGCCAGCAGCCAACTCAGTGTAGAGACCCAGTACTTC. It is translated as CASSQLSVETQYF.